This T cell receptor beta chain derives from a study of early T cells in non-severe SARS-CoV-2 infection. Overall study: Unsorted whole-blood RNA was sequenced in bulk, leaving chains unpaired.

Findings and limits, study-wide: Lookups in VDJdb leaned toward anti-spike CD8 responses and missed private and CD4 specificities.

This clonotype was found many times. Its antigen is currently unknown. This CDR3 has 15 amino acids. Looked up from germline, CDR1 is SQVTM and CDR2 is ANQGSEA. V lost 8 bases and J lost 9; bases outside the gene matches: 15. Researchers attached unique molecular identifiers to individual cDNA molecules. TCRdb fed the 5' RACE reads into MiXCR, producing one record per CDR3 protein. This sample has tens of thousands of distinct CDR3 sequences, with about 13% found just once. V and J are TRBV29-1 and TRBJ2-4, with 11 bases matching TRBD2. Sequenced material: whole blood. The receptor was isolated from an adult who was a healthcare worker with PCR-confirmed SARS-CoV-2 infection or an uninfected control (not recorded which). This CDR3 reads CSTYSGRAENFIQYF. The CDR3, as DNA: TGCAGCACCTATAGCGGGAGGGCAGAGAATTTCATTCAGTACTTC.